This T cell receptor beta chain was documented in a study of cytomegalovirus exposure and HLA in healthy donors. Overall study results and limits: Roughly 170 TCR beta chains were listed as cytomegalovirus-associated. The likely origin of a cluster of highly shared sequence variants was a sequencing artifact.

As for this clone: Its antigen is not known.

Both 60 Vbeta primers and 13 Jbeta primers went into the PCR. Data came from immunoSEQ multiplex PCR; TCRdb stores just in-frame clones and leaves some out. This table has 95,000 to 150,000 clones, around 70% appearing once. From germline, CDR1 is MDHEN and CDR2 SYDVKM. This CDR3 is 16 amino acids long. The J segment lost 7 bases and the V segment lost 4 bases, leaving 6 bases of the junction unmatched. The sequence came from a man in his forties in good health and CMV-seropositive. Source material: PBMCs. The chain is built from TRBV28 and TRBJ2-1, with 14 positions matching TRBD2. The DNA of the CDR3 is TGTGCCAGCAGTTCAGGACTAGCGGGAGGATTTAATGAGCAGTTCTTC. It codes for CASSSGLAGGFNEQFF.